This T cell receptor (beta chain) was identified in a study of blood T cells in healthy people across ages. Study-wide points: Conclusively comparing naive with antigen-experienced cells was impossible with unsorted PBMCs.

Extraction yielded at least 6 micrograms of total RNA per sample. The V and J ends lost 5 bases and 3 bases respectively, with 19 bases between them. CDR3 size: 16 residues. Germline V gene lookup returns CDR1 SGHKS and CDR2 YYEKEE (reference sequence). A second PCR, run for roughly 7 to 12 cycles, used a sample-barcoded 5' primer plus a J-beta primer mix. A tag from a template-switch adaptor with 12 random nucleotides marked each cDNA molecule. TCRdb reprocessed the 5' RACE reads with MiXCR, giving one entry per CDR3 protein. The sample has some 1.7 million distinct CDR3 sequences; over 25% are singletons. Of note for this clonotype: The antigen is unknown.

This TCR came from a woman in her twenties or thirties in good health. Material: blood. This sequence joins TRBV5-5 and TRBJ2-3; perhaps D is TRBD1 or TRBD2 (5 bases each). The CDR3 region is CASSSDRRRTTDTQYF. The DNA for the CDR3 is TGTGCCAGCAGTTCCGACCGAAGGAGGACAACAGATACGCAGTATTTT. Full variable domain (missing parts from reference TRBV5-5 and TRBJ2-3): DAGVTQSPTHLIKTRGQQVTLRCSPISGHKSVSWYQQVLGQGPQFIFQYYEKEERGRGNFPDRFSARQFPNYSSELNVNALLLGDSALYLCASSSDRRRTTDTQYFGPGTRLTVL.